This T cell receptor beta chain was profiled in a study of shared clonotypes between healthy human individuals. Sequencing was performed with immunoSEQ multiplex PCR; in TCRdb, only in-frame clones are kept and a portion is missing. This sample carries some 2.1 million clones, roughly 94% of them seen once, and the ten largest clones take 0.13%. Germline V lookup: CDR1 LNHDA, CDR2 SQIVND (reference sequence). V was clipped by 2 bases and J by 0 bases, with 8 bases between them. The CDR3 has 15 residues. The sample consisted of naive CD4+ T cells sorted from blood. Indicated subset: CD45RA+ positively selected. The chain couples TRBV19 to TRBJ1-5; no firm D call. The clonotype originates from a man aged 18 to 30 in good health. Here the CDR3 DNA reads TGTGCCAGTAGTATACAGATGTATAGCAATCAGCCCCAGCATTTT. This sequence encodes CASSIQMYSNQPQHF.